Below, one T cell receptor beta chain is given with its context. Its antigen is still unknown. No per-base quality is available; no much larger clone lies one base away. V is reduced by 10 bases and J by 7 bases, leaving a spacing of 11 bases between them. The CDR3 sequence holds 10 residues, the cysteine and phenylalanine included. This entry keeps only the CDR3 DNA: 30 bases, framed from base 1. Reading the germline V gene gives CDR1 ENHRY and CDR2 SYGVKD. Any patient with an uncontrolled infection, another autoimmune disease, pregnancy or lactation was excluded. Clinical symptoms, serum thyroxine and TRAb, thyroid ultrasound, and orbital computed tomography formed the basis for the diagnoses. Total RNA was extracted with Trizol reagent, and quality was checked on an Agilent 2100 Bioanalyzer. TCR beta CDR3 regions were amplified from RNA transcripts. For the first round of RT-PCR on the TCR CDR3, the HTBI primer set was used together with the Qiagen OneStep RT-PCR kit. The libraries were constructed in a second round of multiplex PCR and then size-selected and purified. Libraries were sequenced paired-end with 100 bp reads on an Illumina HiSeq2000. As for the authors' bioinformatics: SOAPnuke was used to process the raw data, throwing out any read that contained adapters or uncalled bases, had a mean Phred below 15, or lacked an exact constant-primer or identifier match. COPE v1.2.5 was used to merge the high-quality paired reads, and each unique nucleotide sequence was defined as a clonotype. MiTCR v1.1 was used to align the clonotypes against IMGT TRBV, TRBD and TRBJ reference segments. The analysis was restricted to V-J combinations with a frequency above 0.0001, which together covered 99.2% of the repertoires. The TCS score was defined as the ratio of F50 (clonal expansion) to E x V (chaos), calculated using BLOSUM62-based TCRdist between CDR3 peptides within each V-J. Welch's t-statistics and random forest reduced 500 to 650 V-J features to around 14, which were used in a naive Bayes classifier (R e1071). The Morisita-Horn index was used to measure how similar the thyroid and blood repertoires were. The raw public data were reprocessed by TCRdb itself: fastp quality trimming at Q25, MiXCR clonotype calling, in-frame beta chains only. CDR3 protein duplicates are merged, each entry listing the most common genes and DNA. The V and J calls and clone size are TCRdb's, not the authors'. Recorded for this sample are 600,000 to 700,000 distinct CDR3 sequences; 40% to 55% of them occurred a single time. The ten top clones hold less than 8.5% of the sample.

These data belong to a study of T cells in Graves' hyperthyroidism and ophthalmopathy (dated by TCRdb to the late 2010s). Broadly, across the study: A discovery cohort of roughly 96 patients, 43 with Graves' ophthalmopathy and over 55 with stable Graves' hyperthyroidism, was used to find distinguishing TCR V-J signatures. An independent validation cohort of under 20 hyperthyroidism patients and 15 or so patients who later progressed to ophthalmopathy tested prospective prediction of ophthalmopathy. For training and testing, the roughly 93 patients in the discovery cohort were randomly divided in a 7:3 ratio. Thyroid tissue and blood T-cell repertoires from about six Graves' hyperthyroidism patients were also compared in the study. After blood sampling, hyperthyroidism patients were treated with methimazole at a starting dose of 30 mg daily, and ophthalmopathy patients were treated with high-dose intravenous methylprednisolone. The paper describes TCR Vbeta CDR3 sequencing of fewer than 150 peripheral blood samples, made up of 43 ophthalmopathy patients, around 78 hyperthyroidism patients and 17 progressor patients.

Paper-wide results and their limitations: Most expanded thyroid clonotypes (frequency above 0.001) were also detected in blood, a finding suggesting that blood repertoires may reflect thyroid immune responses. A 13 V-J signature model separated ophthalmopathy from stable hyperthyroidism, with 87.88% sensitivity and around 84% specificity in cross-validation and 80%/75% in testing. In validation, the model predicted progression to ophthalmopathy a median of approximately 6.3 months before onset, with approximately 71% sensitivity and 72.22% specificity. No statistical method was used to set the sample size in advance, and investigators knew the group allocation.

The chain employs TRBV10-3 and TRBJ2-7; the best D guess is TRBD1, with 6 bases matching. The TCR sequence derives from an adult man with Graves' disease, either hyperthyroidism or ophthalmopathy (not recorded which). Material for sequencing was peripheral blood or thyroid tissue (not recorded which). The CDR3 region reads CATGQREQYF. The base sequence is TGTGCCACCGGACAGCGAGAGCAGTACTTC.